The entry below describes one T cell receptor beta chain. An end of the junction differs from the germline gene, which may be a read error. This sample stems from a study of OX40 agonist ivuxolimab in advanced cancers. Study at large: Patients were treated with intravenous ivuxolimab, dosed at 0.01 to 10 mg/kg and infused every 2 weeks. Participants averaged about 60 years of age (range roughly 23 to 90) and were over 75% male.

Assay used: immunoSEQ multiplex PCR; TCRdb lists only in-frame clones, some missing. This table has about 72,000 clones, about nine tenths appearing once. The TCR originated in an adult with an advanced solid tumor such as melanoma, head and neck, liver or kidney cancer. The sequences come from CD4+ or CD8+ T cells sorted from blood, collected in a trial of the OX40 agonist ivuxolimab.

The CDR3 spells CAISDSDLKLIF. CDR3 nucleotides: TGTGCCATCAGTGACAGTGATCTGAAATTGATTTTT. The genes are TRBV10-3 and TRBJ1-4; no clear D. This CDR3 is 12 amino acids long. From germline, CDR1 is ENHRY and CDR2 SYGVKD.